This T cell receptor (beta chain) was captured in a study of blood T cell repertoires in COVID-19. The overall study: COVID-19 samples from acute and convalescent phases originated in the United States, Italy and Spain. PBMCs, B-cell-depleted T cells, or T cells provided the cDNA or gDNA that made up the material.

Original data processing: Reference gene primer amplification yielded estimated nucleated cell counts. Method: immunoSEQ multiplex PCR; TCRdb's copy keeps in-frame clones and lacks some. V, J and clone size reflect that table, while D and trimming were determined from the DNA. The data contain some 160,000 clones, more than 80% of them seen just once; the ten biggest clones take up around 2.9%. V shed 4 bases, J shed 3 bases, and the junction held 10 bases outside the gene matches. The germline gives CDR1 SGHDT, CDR2 YYEEEE. The CDR3 consists of 16 residues. The receptor was derived from a man aged 55 to 70 with acute or convalescent COVID-19. The chain carries TRBV5-6 and TRBJ2-1; 7 positions agree with TRBD2. The sequenced sample consisted of peripheral blood. The chain's CDR3 is CASSLLGRGFYNEQFF. CDR3 nucleotides: TGTGCCAGCAGCCTCCTGGGGCGGGGGTTCTACAATGAGCAGTTCTTC.